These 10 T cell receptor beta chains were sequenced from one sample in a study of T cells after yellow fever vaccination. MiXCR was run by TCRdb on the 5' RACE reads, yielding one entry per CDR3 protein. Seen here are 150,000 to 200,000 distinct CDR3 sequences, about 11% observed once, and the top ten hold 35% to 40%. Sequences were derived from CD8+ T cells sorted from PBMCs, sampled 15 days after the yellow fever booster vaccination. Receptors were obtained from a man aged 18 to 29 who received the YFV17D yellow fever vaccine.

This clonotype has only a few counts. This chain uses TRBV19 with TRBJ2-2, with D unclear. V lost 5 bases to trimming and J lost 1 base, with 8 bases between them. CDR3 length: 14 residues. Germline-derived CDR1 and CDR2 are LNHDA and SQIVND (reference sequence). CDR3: CASSLSENTGELFF. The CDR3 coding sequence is TGTGCCAGTAGTCTCTCGGAGAACACCGGGGAGCTGTTTTTT.

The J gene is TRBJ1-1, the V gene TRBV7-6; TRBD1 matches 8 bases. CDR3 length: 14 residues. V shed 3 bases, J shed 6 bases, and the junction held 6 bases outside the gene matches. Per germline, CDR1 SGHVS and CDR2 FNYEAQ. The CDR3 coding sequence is TGTGCCAGCAGCTTGACAGGGGTTACTTCTGAAGCTTTCTTT. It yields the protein CASSLTGVTSEAFF.

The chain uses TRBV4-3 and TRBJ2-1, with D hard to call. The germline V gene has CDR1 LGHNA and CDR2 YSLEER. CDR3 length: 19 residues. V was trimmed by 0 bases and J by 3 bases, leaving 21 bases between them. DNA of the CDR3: TGCGCCAGCAGCCAAGATCATCCGGCGGCGAGAAAAAACTACAATGAGCAGTTCTTC. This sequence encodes CASSQDHPAARKNYNEQFF.

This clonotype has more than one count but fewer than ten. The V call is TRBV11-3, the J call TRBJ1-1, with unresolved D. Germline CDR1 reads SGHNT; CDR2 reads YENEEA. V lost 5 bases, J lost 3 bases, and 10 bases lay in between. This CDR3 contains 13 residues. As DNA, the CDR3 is TGTGCCAGCAGCCCCAGTGACGACACTGAAGCTTTCTTT. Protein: CASSPSDDTEAFF.

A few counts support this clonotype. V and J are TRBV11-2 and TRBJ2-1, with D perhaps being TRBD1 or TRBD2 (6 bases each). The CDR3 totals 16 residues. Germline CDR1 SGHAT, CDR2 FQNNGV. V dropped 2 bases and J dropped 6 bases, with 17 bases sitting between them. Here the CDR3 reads CASSLRGRGGGNEQFF. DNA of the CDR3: TGTGCCAGCAGCTTACGTGGCAGGGGAGGTGGCAATGAGCAGTTCTTC.

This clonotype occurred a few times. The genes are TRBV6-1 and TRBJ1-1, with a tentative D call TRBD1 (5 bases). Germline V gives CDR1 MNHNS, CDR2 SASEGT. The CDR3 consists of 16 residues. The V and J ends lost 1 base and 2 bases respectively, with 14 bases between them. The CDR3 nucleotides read TGTGCCAGCAGTGAAGAAATTTACCAGGGAAACACTGAAGCTTTCTTT. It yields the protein CASSEEIYQGNTEAFF.

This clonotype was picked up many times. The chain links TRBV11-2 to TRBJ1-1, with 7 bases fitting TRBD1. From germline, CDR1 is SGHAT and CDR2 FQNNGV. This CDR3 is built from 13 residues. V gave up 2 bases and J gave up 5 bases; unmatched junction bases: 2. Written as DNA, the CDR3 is TGTGCCAGCAGCTTACAGGGGGGGACTGAAGCTTTCTTT. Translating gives CASSLQGGTEAFF.

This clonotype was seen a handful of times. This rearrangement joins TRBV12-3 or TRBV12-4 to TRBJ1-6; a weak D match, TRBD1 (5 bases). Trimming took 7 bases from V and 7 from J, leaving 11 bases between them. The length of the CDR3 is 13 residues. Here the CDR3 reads CASTRGVNSPLHF. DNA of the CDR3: TGTGCCAGCACCCGAGGGGTAAATTCACCCCTCCACTTT.

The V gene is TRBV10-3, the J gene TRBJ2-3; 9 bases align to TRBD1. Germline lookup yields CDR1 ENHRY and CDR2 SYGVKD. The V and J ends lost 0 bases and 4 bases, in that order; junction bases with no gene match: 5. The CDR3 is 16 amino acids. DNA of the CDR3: TGTGCCATCAGTGAGTCGACAGGGGGGGCATCAGATACGCAGTATTTT. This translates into CAISESTGGASDTQYF.

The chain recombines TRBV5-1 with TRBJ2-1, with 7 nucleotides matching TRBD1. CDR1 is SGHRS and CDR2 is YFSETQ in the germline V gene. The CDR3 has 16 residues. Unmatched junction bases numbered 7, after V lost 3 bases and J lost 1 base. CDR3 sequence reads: CASSYWGQSSYNEQFF. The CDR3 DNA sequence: TGCGCCAGCAGCTATTGGGGACAGAGTTCCTACAATGAGCAGTTCTTC.